These 25 T cell receptor beta chains were sequenced from one sample in a study of response to subunit inactivated influenza vaccine. TCRdb ran MiXCR on the RT-PCR reads and lists one entry per CDR3 protein. Of over 150,000 distinct CDR3 sequences listed, around 9.9% are singletons. This material consisted of non-naive T cells sorted from PBMCs, taken about 6 weeks after vaccination. Source of these receptors: a man aged 45-65 years who received an inactivated influenza vaccine.

The chain couples TRBV5-5 to TRBJ1-2; D uncertain. From germline, CDR1 is SGHKS and CDR2 YYEKEE (reference sequence). V was shortened by 0 bases and J by 4 bases, with 7 bases between the two germline ends. CDR3 size: 13 residues. The CDR3 DNA sequence: TGTGCCAGCAGCTTGGAGACTCTCTATGGCTACACCTTC. As protein: CASSLETLYGYTF.

This clonotype was seen a handful of times. The gene calls are TRBV2 and TRBJ2-2, with D tentatively TRBD2 (5 bases). The V gene's germline CDR1 is SNHLY and CDR2 FYNNEI. The CDR3 consists of 15 residues. Trimming left V 5 bases short and J 4 bases short, with 14 bases between. The CDR3 reads CASSNAIGGTGELFF. In DNA, the CDR3 is TGTGCCAGCAGTAACGCTATCGGAGGCACCGGGGAGCTGTTTTTT.

The chain couples TRBV6-5 to TRBJ1-2, with D possibly matching TRBD1 (6 bases). Germline CDR1 MNHEY, CDR2 SVGAGI. The V end lost 4 bases, the J end lost 0 bases, and 9 bases lay between the germline ends. The CDR3 is 14 residues long. The CDR3 is CASSFRTANYGYTF. The DNA of the CDR3 is TGTGCCAGCAGTTTCCGGACAGCTAACTATGGCTACACCTTC.

This clonotype was detected many times. DNA for the CDR3: TGTGCCACCAGTACCAACAGGGGGGAAGGTGGCTACACCTTC. Translating it yields CATSTNRGEGGYTF. This sequence joins TRBV24-1 and TRBJ1-2, with 8 nucleotides matching TRBD1. The junction had 9 bases not matched to a gene; V was cut back by 6 bases and J by 7 bases. The germline CDR1 and CDR2 sequences are KGHDR and SFDVKD. The CDR3 covers 14 residues.

This chain uses TRBV15 with TRBJ2-5; 8 nucleotides align to TRBD1. Germline V gene lookup returns CDR1 LNHNV and CDR2 YYDKDF (reference sequence). This CDR3 contains 15 residues. V was pared by 4 bases and J by 2 bases, with 6 bases of the junction left unmatched. The CDR3 protein is CATSKRTGGQETQYF. The CDR3 DNA is TGTGCCACCAGCAAGCGAACAGGGGGGCAAGAGACCCAGTACTTC.

This clonotype was observed a handful of times. The chain carries TRBV29-1 and TRBJ2-3; D could derive from TRBD1 or TRBD2 (5 bases each). CDR1 and CDR2 (germline): SQVTM, ANQGSEA. Trimming took off 5 bases at V and 4 bases at J, with 22 bases between the two ends. CDR3 length equals 16 residues. The CDR3 DNA sequence: TGCAGCGTTCTGGCGGGCTGGGGGTTCTCGTCAGATACGCAGTATTTT. Its protein product is CSVLAGWGFSSDTQYF.

This clonotype has just a few counts. The V gene is TRBV5-6, the J gene TRBJ1-2, with D unclear. Per germline, CDR1 SGHDT and CDR2 YYEEEE. This CDR3 has 15 residues. Trimming pared 4 bases from V and 3 bases from J, leaving 16 bases between. The CDR3 region is CASSPWTHPDYGYTF. CDR3 sequence (DNA): TGTGCCAGCAGCCCGTGGACCCACCCGGACTATGGCTACACCTTC.

This chain links TRBV7-2 with TRBJ1-5; 8 bases are shared with TRBD1. The CDR3 length is 15 residues. The ends lost 2 bases at V and 3 bases at J; junction bases unmatched: 3. Germline lookup yields CDR1 SGHTA and CDR2 FQGNSA. The CDR3 spells CASSLRGQANQPQHF. The DNA for the CDR3 is TGTGCCAGCAGCTTACGGGGACAGGCCAATCAGCCCCAGCATTTT.

This clonotype was recorded many times. The chain has TRBV2 and TRBJ2-7; possible D gene TRBD1, 5 bases. The ends were cut back, 4 bases at V and 7 bases at J, with 20 bases in the middle. CDR3 length: 15 amino acids. Looked up from germline, CDR1 is SNHLY and CDR2 is FYNNEI. Here the CDR3 DNA reads TGTGCCAGCAGTGGGAGACAGAGCGCCTTGGGGGAGCAGTACTTC. Amino acid sequence: CASSGRQSALGEQYF.

This clonotype was observed a handful of times. The rearrangement links TRBV20-1 to TRBJ1-1, with a weak D call TRBD1 (6 bases). Trimming removed 0 bases at V and 5 bases at J, with 19 bases between. This CDR3 spans 16 amino acids. Germline CDR1 DFQATT, CDR2 SNEGSKA (reference sequence). DNA for the CDR3: TGCAGTGCTAGAGATGGAGCAGGTAAAGGGGGGACTGAAGCTTTCTTT. It specifies CSARDGAGKGGTEAFF.

This clonotype has at least ten counts. The V and J genes are TRBV12-3 or TRBV12-4 and TRBJ1-2, with D possibly matching TRBD1 (5 bases). V was pared by 2 bases and J by 0 bases, with 13 bases between. This CDR3 has 16 amino acids. This CDR3 reads CASSLTSTVANYGYTF. The DNA for the CDR3 is TGTGCCAGCAGTTTAACGTCGACAGTTGCTAACTATGGCTACACCTTC.

This clonotype was counted ten times or more. The V call is TRBV7-2, the J call TRBJ1-4; 8 bases are a match to TRBD1. V lost 4 bases, J lost 5 bases, and 6 bases stayed unmatched. In germline, CDR1 is SGHTA, CDR2 FQGNSA. The CDR3 covers 15 residues. In DNA form, the CDR3 reads TGTGCCAGCAGCTCCCCCAGGGGGCAGAATGAAAAACTGTTTTTT. Residues: CASSSPRGQNEKLFF.

The chain couples TRBV18 to TRBJ1-5; a possible D gene is TRBD1 (5 bases). Germline-derived CDR1 and CDR2 are KGHSH and LQKENI. V dropped 2 bases and J dropped 2 bases, with 7 bases sitting between them. The CDR3 totals 14 residues. CDR3 nucleotide sequence: TGTGCCAGCTCACCATGGGGGGGCAATCAGCCCCAGCATTTT. Translation: CASSPWGGNQPQHF.

This sequence joins TRBV5-1 and TRBJ2-5; D gene unclear. In germline, CDR1 is SGHRS, CDR2 YFSETQ. The V gene lost 4 bases and the J gene lost 1 base, with 11 bases spanning the gap. CDR3 length: 14 amino acids. DNA for the CDR3: TGCGCCAGCAGCCCCCAGGACCCCCAAGAGACCCAGTACTTC. As protein: CASSPQDPQETQYF.

The chain joins TRBV6-5 to TRBJ2-5, with 8 bases lining up with TRBD1. After removal of 2 bases from V and 5 bases from J, the junction contained 4 bases not matched to a gene. The CDR3 contains 14 residues. Germline lookup yields CDR1 MNHEY and CDR2 SVGAGI. As DNA, the CDR3 is TGTGCCAGCAGTTACGGCAGGGGGCGCGAGACCCAGTACTTC. It translates to CASSYGRGRETQYF.

The CDR3 region is CASSLFVDTQYF. CDR3 nucleotide sequence: TGTGCCAGCAGCCTATTCGTGGATACGCAGTATTTT. This chain uses TRBV12-3 or TRBV12-4 with TRBJ2-3, with no clear D. With 6 bases removed from V and 6 bases from J, the gap between germline ends came to 10 bases. This CDR3 region has 12 residues.

Only a few counts were recorded for this clonotype. The chain carries TRBV11-2 and TRBJ2-5, with TRBD2 identical over 9 bases. Unmatched junction bases numbered 7, after V lost 1 base and J lost 4 bases. This CDR3 contains 16 residues. Germline CDR1 reads SGHAT; CDR2 reads FQNNGV. DNA for the CDR3: TGTGCCAGCAGCTTAGCGGGACTAGCAACAGGAGAGACCCAGTACTTC. Its translation: CASSLAGLATGETQYF.

This clonotype was seen only a few times. V gene TRBV6-1 combines with J gene TRBJ1-6, with TRBD1 matching over 8 bases. The ends lost 7 bases at V and 11 bases at J; junction bases unmatched: 10. The CDR3 consists of 14 residues. Germline values: CDR1 MNHNS, CDR2 SASEGT. The CDR3 region has the DNA TGTGCCAGCAAACAGGGACAGGCTAACACACCCCTCCACTTT. It yields the protein CASKQGQANTPLHF.

The sample holds many counts of this clonotype. The genes are TRBV12-3 or TRBV12-4 and TRBJ1-1; 10 positions match TRBD1. The CDR3 is made up of 15 amino acids. With 6 bases clipped from V and 2 bases from J, the junction kept 6 bases outside the gene matches. This CDR3 is CASRRDRGQNTEAFF. CDR3 nucleotide sequence: TGTGCCAGCAGGCGCGACAGGGGGCAAAACACTGAAGCTTTCTTT.

There are a few counts of this clonotype. The rearrangement uses TRBV29-1 and TRBJ2-4; TRBD1 matches 8 bases. The length of the CDR3 is 14 residues. CDR1 and CDR2 (germline): SQVTM, ANQGSEA. With 4 bases clipped from V and 6 bases from J, the junction kept 8 bases outside the gene matches. The CDR3 sequence is CSVGDRYMSNIQYF. The CDR3 DNA reads TGCAGCGTTGGGGACAGGTACATGTCAAACATTCAGTACTTC.

This clonotype has only a few counts. As DNA, the CDR3 is TGTGCCAGCAGCGTAGAGGGCGGAGTGACTTACGAGCAGTACTTC. Translated, it gives CASSVEGGVTYEQYF. V usage is TRBV9 and J usage is TRBJ2-7; unclear D gene. The V gene lost 0 bases and the J gene lost 4 bases, with 14 bases spanning the gap. The CDR3 has 15 amino acids. CDR1 is SGDLS, CDR2 YYNGEE, per germline.

The chain joins TRBV20-1 to TRBJ1-1, with 7 bases lining up with TRBD1. V lost 0 bases and J lost 1; bases outside the gene matches: 5. The length of the CDR3 is 15 residues. Germline V gives CDR1 DFQATT, CDR2 SNEGSKA (reference sequence). In DNA form, the CDR3 reads TGCAGTGCTAGAGATCCGAGACAGGGGAACACTGAAGCTTTCTTT. Translated, it gives CSARDPRQGNTEAFF.

The V and J genes are TRBV12-3 or TRBV12-4 and TRBJ2-1, with 9 nucleotides matching TRBD1. Losses at the gene ends were 4 bases for V and 9 bases for J; bases not matched to a gene: 10. CDR3 size: 15 residues. The CDR3 nucleotides read TGTGCCAGCAGTTCCGCGGGACAGGGTTCCTTTGAGCAGTTCTTC. Amino acid sequence: CASSSAGQGSFEQFF.

The chain uses TRBV19 and TRBJ2-2; D possibly corresponds to TRBD2 (6 bases). This CDR3 is 17 amino acids long. Germline V gives CDR1 LNHDA, CDR2 SQIVND (reference sequence). V gave up 8 bases and J gave up 5 bases, with 24 bases separating them. The CDR3: CASSRDSPYRGTGELFF. DNA of the CDR3: TGTGCCAGTTCAAGGGACTCCCCATACCGCGGTACCGGGGAGCTGTTTTTT.

This clonotype turned up a few times. CDR3 bases: TGTGCCAGCGGGAGTAGTATCTATGGCTACACCTTC. Translated: CASGSSIYGYTF. This chain joins TRBV2 and TRBJ1-2, with D uncertain. CDR1 SNHLY and CDR2 FYNNEI come from the germline V gene. Trimming removed 8 bases from V and 4 bases from J, with 11 bases in between. This CDR3 has 12 residues.